The entry that follows covers one TCR beta chain sequence. One junction end does not reproduce the germline sequence, and a read error may be involved. This sample was included in a study of glioma-infiltrating T cells. The iRepertoire nested amplicon-rescue multiplex PCR amplified TCR alpha and beta CDR3s from RNA. TCRdb re-called the multiplex PCR reads through MiXCR, storing one row per CDR3 protein. The repertoire consists of tens of thousands of distinct CDR3 sequences, with 23% occurring once and the leading ten covering approximately 7%. The TCR was taken from a human donor with low-grade glioma or glioblastoma, undergoing nonglioma brain surgery, or in good health (not recorded which). The sequenced sample was glioma tissue, nonneoplastic brain tissue, or PBMCs (not recorded which).

CDR3: CASSLAGGLSHEQYF. In DNA, the CDR3 is TGCGCCAGCAGCTTGGCGGGGGGTCTCTCCCACGAGCAGTACTTC. The V call is TRBV5-1, the J call TRBJ2-7, with 7 positions matching TRBD2. The CDR3 loop spans 15 amino acids. The germline V gene has CDR1 SGHRS and CDR2 YFSETQ.